These 5 T cell receptor beta chains share one sample of origin, sequenced in a study of cytomegalovirus exposure and HLA in healthy donors. The primer mix had 60 Vbeta and 13 Jbeta primers. Generated by immunoSEQ multiplex PCR, the TCRdb table keeps only in-frame clones and is missing some. This listing includes 150,000 to 200,000 clones. Sequencing was performed on PBMCs. These receptors all stem from an older woman in good health and CMV-seronegative.

This chain joins TRBV6-1 and TRBJ1-1; 7 nucleotides agree with TRBD1. Trimming removed 5 bases from V and 6 bases from J; junction bases left unmatched: 6. This CDR3 has 13 amino acids. Germline V gene data show CDR1 as MNHNS and CDR2 as SASEGT. CDR3 sequence: CASSWDSRAEAFF. CDR3 bases: TGTGCCAGCAGTTGGGACAGTCGGGCTGAAGCTTTCTTT.

V is TRBV6-6 and J is TRBJ1-3, with D hard to call. From germline, CDR1 is MNHNY and CDR2 SVGAGI (reference sequence). The V end lost 2 bases, the J end lost 1 base, and 6 bases lay between the germline ends. This CDR3 region has 14 residues. The CDR3 sequence: CASSYPGSGNTIYF. For the CDR3, the DNA is TGTGCCAGCAGTTACCCGGGATCTGGAAACACCATATATTTT.

The chain combines TRBV13 with TRBJ1-1; D remains unclear. The V and J ends lost 7 bases and 1 base respectively, with 10 bases between them. The germline V gene encodes CDR1 PRHDT and CDR2 FYEKMQ (reference sequence). CDR3 length equals 13 residues. CDR3 amino acids: CASTAQANTEAFF. The CDR3 coding sequence is TGTGCCAGCACCGCCCAGGCGAACACTGAAGCTTTCTTT. The whole variable domain, filled in from reference TRBV13 and TRBJ1-1, reads AAGVIQSPRHLIKEKRETATLKCYPIPRHDTVYWYQQGPGQDPQFLISFYEKMQSDKGSIPDRFSAQQFSDYHSELNMSSLELGDSALYFCASTAQANTEAFFGQGTRLTVV.

V and J are TRBV2 and TRBJ1-5; tentative D call: TRBD1 (6 bases). Germline lookup yields CDR1 SNHLY and CDR2 FYNNEI. The CDR3 is 17 amino acids. The germline V and J ends were trimmed by 6 bases and 0 bases, with 18 bases remaining between them. CDR3: CASRSRQASYSNQPQHF. In DNA, the CDR3 is TGTGCCAGCAGGTCCAGACAGGCTTCCTATAGCAATCAGCCCCAGCATTTT.

This sequence joins TRBV6-5 and TRBJ1-2; possibly TRBD1 for D (6 bases). The ends were cut back, 2 bases at V and 2 bases at J, with 9 bases in the middle. The CDR3 runs to 14 residues. Germline V lookup: CDR1 MNHEY, CDR2 SVGAGI. The CDR3 here is CASSYGQGNYGYTF. DNA of the CDR3: TGTGCCAGCAGTTACGGGCAGGGGAACTATGGCTACACCTTC.